This T cell receptor (beta chain) was profiled in a study of blood T cell repertoires in COVID-19. About the study: From the United States, Italy and Spain came samples of acute and convalescent COVID-19.

Method: immunoSEQ multiplex PCR; TCRdb's copy keeps in-frame clones and lacks some. In the table there are hundreds of thousands of clones, around 85% of which are singletons. The sequence was collected from an elderly man with acute or convalescent COVID-19. The sequenced material came from peripheral blood.

CDR3 in amino acids: CSAGTGNGYTF. CDR3 DNA: TGCAGTGCCGGGACAGGGAATGGCTACACCTTC. The J gene is TRBJ1-2, the V gene TRBV20-1; 9 bases are a match to TRBD1. There are 11 residues in the CDR3. V lost 6 bases, J lost 6 bases, and 2 bases stayed unmatched. The V gene's germline CDR1 is DFQATT and CDR2 SNEGSKA (reference sequence).